The 31 T cell receptor beta chains presented below share a single source sample, sequenced in a study of Graves' ophthalmopathy and Graves' hyperthyroidism. As the template, RNA transcripts were used to amplify TCR beta CDR3 regions. HTBI-primed first-round RT-PCR preceded second-round multiplex PCR. TCRdb reprocessed the multiplex PCR reads with MiXCR, giving one entry per CDR3 protein. Of fewer than 350,000 distinct CDR3 sequences in the sample, under 20% were seen once. Sequencing was carried out using peripheral blood. Receptors originate from an adult man with Graves' ophthalmopathy.

This clonotype was seen repeatedly, ten times or more. The gene calls are TRBV20-1 and TRBJ1-5; maybe TRBD1 (5 bases). CDR1 is DFQATT, CDR2 SNEGSKA, per germline (reference sequence). This CDR3 is built from 14 residues. V dropped 6 bases and J dropped 3 bases, with 15 bases sitting between them. The CDR3 DNA reads TGCAGTGCCCACGGGGGGAGAGCCAATCAGCCCCAGCATTTT. It is translated as CSAHGGRANQPQHF.

The chain couples TRBV7-2 to TRBJ2-7; TRBD1 might be the D (6 bases). The CDR3 spans 15 residues. Germline V lookup: CDR1 SGHTA, CDR2 FQGNSA. Trimming removed 7 bases at V and 0 bases at J, with 16 bases between. The CDR3: CASTRDTISSYEQYF. The CDR3, as DNA: TGTGCCAGCACCAGGGACACCATAAGCTCCTACGAGCAGTACTTC.

As for this clonotype: Since the CDR3 does not end with the conserved phenylalanine or tryptophan, this likely comes from a read error. The chain recombines TRBV11-2 with TRBJ2-2, with 9 bases aligning to TRBD1. This CDR3 contains 19 residues. Germline V gene lookup returns CDR1 SGHAT and CDR2 FQNNGV. Unmatched junction bases numbered 10, after V lost 2 bases and J lost 0 bases. The CDR3 coding sequence is TGTGCCAGCAGCTTATTTGGACAGGGGTCAATCGCGAACACCGGGGAGCTGTTTATT. This sequence encodes CASSLFGQGSIANTGELFI.

This sequence joins TRBV7-9 and TRBJ1-2; maybe TRBD1 (5 bases). CDR1 and CDR2 from the germline V gene are SEHNR and FQNEAQ (reference sequence). The CDR3 runs 14 residues. Trimming left V 1 base short and J 3 bases short, with 9 bases between. The CDR3 sequence is CASSLVSGDYGYTF. The CDR3 nucleotides read TGTGCCAGCAGCTTAGTTTCGGGGGACTATGGCTACACCTTC.

This clonotype has ten or more counts. V gene TRBV28 combines with J gene TRBJ2-7; 10 positions match TRBD1. Unmatched junction bases numbered 5, after V lost 5 bases and J lost 4 bases. This CDR3 is built from 14 residues. Germline-derived CDR1 and CDR2 are MDHEN and SYDVKM. CDR3 protein: CASSGGQGLYEQYF. DNA for the CDR3: TGTGCCAGCAGTGGGGGACAGGGGCTGTACGAGCAGTACTTC. The full variable domain, rest sourced from reference TRBV28 and TRBJ2-7, is DVKVTQSSRYLVKRTGEKVFLECVQDMDHENMFWYRQDPGLGLRLIYFSYDVKMKEKGDIPEGYSVSREKKERFSLILESASTNQTSMYLCASSGGQGLYEQYFGPGTRLTVT.

The V gene is TRBV5-1, the J gene TRBJ2-5; the match to TRBD1 covers 7 bases. This CDR3 region has 15 residues. Germline assignment: CDR1 SGHRS and CDR2 YFSETQ. V lost 4 bases and J lost 0; bases outside the gene matches: 6. DNA of the CDR3: TGCGCCAGCAGCCTCGGGACAGCGTACCAAGAGACCCAGTACTTC. This sequence encodes CASSLGTAYQETQYF.

The chain has TRBV2 and TRBJ1-1; TRBD1 matches at 7 bases. From germline, CDR1 is SNHLY and CDR2 FYNNEI. The ends lost 6 bases at V and 4 bases at J; junction bases unmatched: 8. The CDR3 extends over 14 amino acids. CDR3 amino acids: CASRVDRLSTEAFF. DNA of the CDR3: TGTGCCAGCAGGGTGGACAGGCTGAGCACTGAAGCTTTCTTT.

The rearrangement joins TRBV6-2 or TRBV6-3 to TRBJ2-7; TRBD2 matches at 9 bases. The V gene's germline CDR1 is MNHEY and CDR2 SVGEGT. This CDR3 has 16 amino acids. V lost 2 bases, J lost 0 bases, and 5 bases stayed unmatched. CDR3 sequence: CASSYGSGGSSYEQYF. CDR3 coding DNA: TGTGCCAGCAGTTACGGAAGCGGGGGGAGCTCCTACGAGCAGTACTTC.

This clonotype was counted many times. The chain carries TRBV14 and TRBJ2-7; perhaps TRBD1 as D (5 bases). CDR1 is SGHDN, CDR2 FVKESK, per germline. The CDR3 spans 15 residues. V was shortened by 1 base and J by 0 bases, with 10 bases between the two germline ends. The CDR3 DNA reads as TGTGCCAGCAGCCAAGTAGGTAGGGGCTCCTACGAGCAGTACTTC. Residues: CASSQVGRGSYEQYF.

This clonotype was detected ten times or more. This chain links TRBV7-2 with TRBJ2-2, with TRBD1 as a possible D gene (6 bases). V shed 9 bases and J shed 0 bases, with 14 bases lying between them. The length of the CDR3 is 15 residues. CDR1 and CDR2 (germline): SGHTA, FQGNSA. The CDR3: CASTRGLANTGELFF. In nucleotides, the CDR3 is TGTGCCAGTACCAGGGGCCTAGCGAACACCGGGGAGCTGTTTTTT.

The gene calls are TRBV6-1 and TRBJ2-7; 11 bases align to TRBD1. Germline assignment: CDR1 MNHNS and CDR2 SASEGT. The CDR3 totals 14 residues. Trimming took 5 bases from V and 5 from J; bases not matched to a gene: 5. The CDR3 DNA reads as TGTGCCAGCAGTCTCGGACAGGGGGCGAACGAGCAGTACTTC. Translation: CASSLGQGANEQYF.

This clonotype was recorded many times. V and J are TRBV24-1 and TRBJ1-5, with 8 bases lining up with TRBD1. The trim removed 4 bases at V and 9 bases at J, leaving 10 bases unmatched. Germline CDR1 and CDR2: KGHDR and SFDVKD. The CDR3 covers 15 residues. The DNA of the CDR3 is TGTGCCACCAGTGAGAAGGGACAGGTCAGTTCGCCCCAGCATTTT. Amino acid sequence: CATSEKGQVSSPQHF.

There are many counts of this clonotype. The rearrangement links TRBV6-5 to TRBJ2-5, with D possibly TRBD2 on 5 matching bases. Trimming took off 5 bases at V and 4 bases at J, with 23 bases between the two ends. Germline-derived CDR1 and CDR2 are MNHEY and SVGAGI. The CDR3 has 17 amino acids. CDR3 in amino acids: CASSTILWRTQVETQYF. The CDR3 DNA is TGTGCCAGCAGTACCATTCTCTGGAGGACGCAGGTAGAGACCCAGTACTTC.

This clonotype was detected ten times or more. The DNA for the CDR3 is TGTGCCAGCAGTTACTCAGGGTTGAGCTACGAGCAGTACTTC. Its translation is CASSYSGLSYEQYF. The chain recombines TRBV6-5 with TRBJ2-7, with no clear D. The germline V gene encodes CDR1 MNHEY and CDR2 SVGAGI. The CDR3 loop spans 14 amino acids. Between the trimmed V and J ends, which lost 0 bases and 3 bases, there was a span of 9 bases.

At least ten counts were recorded for this clonotype. V and J are TRBV7-9 and TRBJ1-5; D is unresolved. The germline V and J ends were trimmed by 6 bases and 0 bases, with 12 bases remaining between them. The CDR3 is 15 residues long. The germline CDR1 and CDR2 sequences are SEHNR and FQNEAQ (reference sequence). The CDR3 here is CASSAVGGSNQPQHF. CDR3 sequence (DNA): TGTGCCAGCAGTGCCGTGGGCGGTAGCAATCAGCCCCAGCATTTT.

This clonotype was found many times. The chain joins TRBV19 to TRBJ2-2; D may be TRBD1 (6 bases). V shed 4 bases and J shed 6 bases, with 12 bases lying between them. The CDR3 has 14 residues. Germline V gene data show CDR1 as LNHDA and CDR2 as SQIVND (reference sequence). Here the CDR3 reads CASSTTGGAGELFF. The DNA for the CDR3 is TGTGCCAGTAGTACGACAGGCGGTGCCGGGGAGCTGTTTTTT.

This clonotype appeared a few times. This chain connects TRBV12-3 or TRBV12-4 to TRBJ2-7, with D perhaps assigned TRBD1 or TRBD2 (5 bases each). V was clipped by 3 bases and J by 6 bases, with 15 bases between them. The CDR3 is made up of 14 amino acids. In DNA, the CDR3 is TGTGCCAGCAGTTTGGGTGGCAGGGCGGGCGAGCAGTACTTC. Protein product: CASSLGGRAGEQYF.

This clonotype was detected ten times or more. V and J are TRBV5-1 and TRBJ2-7; 9 positions match TRBD1. This CDR3 contains 14 residues. CDR1 SGHRS and CDR2 YFSETQ come from the germline V gene. V lost 3 bases, J lost 6 bases, and 7 bases stayed unmatched. The DNA of the CDR3 is TGCGCCAGCAGCTCACAGGGGGCTCGAGGCGAGCAGTACTTC. This codes for CASSSQGARGEQYF.

This clonotype was observed many times. The chain links TRBV12-3 or TRBV12-4 to TRBJ2-5; 10 bases fit TRBD2. The CDR3 has 14 amino acids. J lost 4 bases, V lost 6 bases, and 5 bases had no gene match. The CDR3 reads CASRVAGGAETQYF. CDR3 bases: TGTGCCAGCAGGGTAGCGGGAGGAGCAGAGACCCAGTACTTC.

The table lists this clonotype with many counts. The chain links TRBV7-3 to TRBJ1-1; 8 bases line up with TRBD1. This CDR3 spans 13 amino acids. V trimming: 5 bases; J trimming: 11 bases; junction bases outside the gene matches: 10. CDR1 SGHTA and CDR2 FQGTGA come from the germline V gene. In DNA, the CDR3 is TGTGCCAGCAGCACCCAAGGGGGACAGGAGGCTTTCTTT. Translation: CASSTQGGQEAFF. Supplemented by reference TRBV7-3 and TRBJ1-1, the full variable domain reads GAGVSQTPSNKVTEKGKYVELRCDPISGHTALYWYRQSLGQGPEFLIYFQGTGAADDSGLPNDRFFAVRPEGSVSTLKIQRTERGDSAVYLCASSTQGGQEAFFGQGTRLTVV.

The sample holds many counts of this clonotype. CDR3 region: CASSEARGYEQYF. Here the CDR3 DNA reads TGTGCCAGCAGTGAAGCGCGGGGTTACGAGCAGTACTTC. The V call is TRBV6-1, the J call TRBJ2-7, with D perhaps matching TRBD2 (6 bases). Trimming removed 0 bases at V and 4 bases at J, with 7 bases between. This CDR3 is 13 amino acids long. From germline, CDR1 is MNHNS and CDR2 SASEGT.

This clonotype was counted many times. The chain links TRBV6-5 to TRBJ2-3, with D unresolved. This CDR3 has 14 residues. V lost 3 bases, J lost 3 bases, and 10 bases lay in between. From germline, CDR1 is MNHEY and CDR2 SVGAGI. The CDR3 DNA reads TGTGCCAGCAGTTATCAGGAATTGACAGATACGCAGTATTTT. Protein: CASSYQELTDTQYF.

In the case of this clonotype: A much larger clone is a single base away; this may be a read error. The J gene is TRBJ1-5, the V gene TRBV4-1, with TRBD1 as a possible D gene (5 bases). Trimming took 3 bases from V and 6 from J, leaving 9 bases between them. The germline V gene has CDR1 MGHRA and CDR2 YSYEKL. This CDR3 is 13 amino acids long. In nucleotides, the CDR3 is TGCGCCAGCAGCCACAGGGTCGGTCAGCCCCAGCATTTT. Translated: CASSHRVGQPQHF.

This clonotype was found many times. V gene TRBV9 combines with J gene TRBJ2-5, with D possibly being TRBD1 (5 bases). Germline V CDR1 and CDR2: SGDLS, YYNGEE. CDR3 length: 14 residues. Trimming shortened V by 0 bases and J by 5 bases, and 11 bases separated the two germline ends. The CDR3 spells CASSVEGIGETQYF. CDR3 nucleotides: TGTGCCAGCAGCGTAGAGGGGATCGGGGAGACCCAGTACTTC.

This clonotype was seen at least ten times. The J gene is TRBJ1-5, the V gene TRBV7-9; D unclear. Trimming pared 4 bases from V and 7 bases from J, leaving 8 bases between. The CDR3 consists of 12 residues. Germline V lookup: CDR1 SEHNR, CDR2 FQNEAQ (reference sequence). The CDR3: CASSYPEQPQHF. In nucleotides, the CDR3 is TGTGCCAGCAGCTACCCCGAGCAGCCCCAGCATTTT.

This chain connects TRBV28 to TRBJ1-6; D perhaps matches TRBD1 (5 bases). The V gene lost 5 bases and the J gene lost 9 bases, with 14 bases spanning the gap. Germline-derived CDR1 and CDR2 are MDHEN and SYDVKM. CDR3 length equals 14 residues. The CDR3 region has the DNA TGTGCCAGCAGTGGCCAGGGCGGCGGTTCACCCCTCCACTTT. Its translation: CASSGQGGGSPLHF. Full variable domain (missing parts from reference TRBV28 and TRBJ1-6): DVKVTQSSRYLVKRTGEKVFLECVQDMDHENMFWYRQDPGLGLRLIYFSYDVKMKEKGDIPEGYSVSREKKERFSLILESASTNQTSMYLCASSGQGGGSPLHFGNGTRLTVT.

This clonotype was detected many times. J is TRBJ2-7 and V is TRBV4-2; no definite D call. Trimming shortened V by 3 bases and J by 5 bases, and 17 bases separated the two germline ends. Germline CDR1 reads LGHNA; CDR2 reads YNFKEQ. This CDR3 spans 15 amino acids. The CDR3 loop reads CASSQALEAGHEQYF. The CDR3 nucleotides read TGTGCCAGCAGCCAGGCCCTAGAGGCTGGCCACGAGCAGTACTTC.

This clonotype was seen many times. The chain recombines TRBV24-1 with TRBJ1-1; D unresolved. The CDR3 contains 15 residues. CDR1 is KGHDR, CDR2 SFDVKD, per germline. Trimming stripped 2 bases from V and 2 bases from J, with 11 bases between. The CDR3 sequence is CATSDSKGGNTEAFF. CDR3 DNA sequence: TGTGCCACCAGTGATTCGAAGGGAGGTAACACTGAAGCTTTCTTT.

The chain is built from TRBV18 and TRBJ1-2; the D gene is possibly TRBD1 (5 bases). There are 13 residues in the CDR3. Germline lookup yields CDR1 KGHSH and CDR2 LQKENI. The V and J ends lost 5 bases and 6 bases respectively, with 13 bases between them. CDR3 residues: CASSVRTRHGYTF. The DNA of the CDR3 is TGTGCCAGCTCAGTCAGGACACGACATGGCTACACCTTC.

Comment on this clonotype: Given the absence of the conserved phenylalanine or tryptophan at the CDR3 end, a read error is likely. The chain recombines TRBV19 with TRBJ1-1, with D possibly TRBD1 on 5 matching bases. Trimming stripped 5 bases from V and 3 bases from J, with 10 bases between. The CDR3 totals 13 residues. The germline gives CDR1 LNHDA, CDR2 SQIVND (reference sequence). The CDR3 sequence is CASSPGGDTEAFL. Here the CDR3 DNA reads TGTGCCAGTAGTCCCGGGGGGGACACTGAAGCTTTCCTT.

This chain joins TRBV19 and TRBJ2-5, with D perhaps given as TRBD1 or TRBD2 (6 bases each). This CDR3 has 15 amino acids. CDR1 and CDR2 (germline): LNHDA, SQIVND (reference sequence). Between the trimmed V and J ends, which lost 4 bases and 2 bases, there was a span of 14 bases. In nucleotides, the CDR3 is TGTGCCAGTAGTACTCGGGGGACAACGCAAGAGACCCAGTACTTC. This codes for CASSTRGTTQETQYF. Full variable domain (rest looked up from reference TRBV19 and TRBJ2-5): DGGITQSPKYLFRKEGQNVTLSCEQNLNHDAMYWYRQDPGQGLRLIYYSQIVNDFQKGDIAEGYSVSREKKESFPLTVTSAQKNPTAFYLCASSTRGTTQETQYFGPGTRLLVL.